This T cell receptor (beta chain) is from a study of metastatic and nonmetastatic thyroid tumors. Study overall: It was across blood and tumor or nodule tissue from malignant and benign thyroid patients that repertoires were compared.

There are many counts of this clone. Its antigen is currently unknown. Study-wide points: Malignant thyroid tumors reportedly exceeded benign nodules significantly in TCR beta diversity, with the difference appearing in blood and tumor.

In the study's own analysis: Between-group CDR3 differences, defined by clinicopathological status, yielded a distant-metastasis classifier for papillary thyroid cancer. TCRdb re-called clones from the PCR reads using MiXCR. TCRdb's processing, not the study's, gives the V and J calls here. The repertoire holds 30,000 to 50,000 clones, about 13% seen once, with 9% to 9.5% in the top ten. Not a single patient had been given any form of treatment at any point before undergoing thyroid surgery. The receptor was derived from a female donor with papillary thyroid cancer or a benign thyroid nodule (not recorded which). Some clones in this sample may be carry-over from other donors' samples. The sample was blood.

CDR3 sequence (DNA): TGTGCCAGCAGCGCCTCCAAAGCGGCTTCCTACAATGAGCAGTTCTTC. Its protein is CASSASKAASYNEQFF. This chain joins TRBV5-4 and TRBJ2-1, with D maybe TRBD2 (5 bases). The CDR3 spans 16 residues. Germline assignment: CDR1 SGHNT and CDR2 YYREEE (reference sequence). V lost 4 bases and J lost 1, with 15 bases in between.